The present T cell receptor (beta chain) was sequenced within a study of blood T cells in healthy people across ages. Of note for this clonotype: Its antigen is as yet unknown.

Study-level points and caveats: Donors of long life had a larger count of naive CD4+ cells and greater diversity than aged donors. No one knew whether donors had CMV, which possibly confounded expanded clonotype changes.

This CDR3 has 15 amino acids. Germline CDR1 SGHRS, CDR2 YFSETQ. The junction had 6 bases not matched to a gene; V was cut back by 3 bases and J by 2 bases. Together with a sample-barcoded 5' primer, a J-beta primer mix was included in a second PCR lasting about 6 to 11 cycles. TCRdb reanalysed the 5' RACE reads using MiXCR and keeps one entry per CDR3 protein. In the table there are 1.5 million to 2 million distinct CDR3 sequences, around 50% of which are singletons. The rearrangement uses TRBV5-1 and TRBJ2-5, with 8 bases aligning to TRBD1. The receptor comes from a woman aged 40 to 50 in good health. Input material: blood. The CDR3 is CASSSGGGWQETQYF. CDR3 bases: TGCGCCAGCAGCTCAGGGGGCGGTTGGCAAGAGACCCAGTACTTC.